Following are 19 T cell receptor beta chains from one sample sequenced in a study of Ad26.COV2.S vaccination and SARS-CoV-2 variants. Treatment defined: about 20 received Ad26.COV2.S at low or high dose, single or two shots; several received placebo; per-sample allocation not given. Samples were taken on day 63 after the first vaccine or placebo injection. Sequencing used immunoSEQ multiplex PCR; TCRdb keeps in-frame clones, though not all of them. The sample yields about 400,000 clones, about 83% seen once. The source was peripheral blood, collected in a trial of Ad26.COV2.S vaccine versus placebo. The receptors come from a person between 18 and 60 years old who received the Ad26.COV2.S COVID-19 vaccine or a placebo.

The gene calls are TRBV27 and TRBJ2-4; the D gene could be TRBD1 or TRBD2 (5 bases each). Trimming removed 6 bases from V and 0 bases from J, with 21 bases in between. The CDR3 runs to 18 residues. CDR1 is MNHEY and CDR2 is SMNVEV in the germline V gene (reference sequence). CDR3 residues: CASRPLRRGVLAKNIQYF. The CDR3 DNA reads TGTGCCAGCAGGCCCCTCCGTAGGGGAGTTTTAGCCAAAAACATTCAGTACTTC.

The rearrangement joins TRBV9 to TRBJ2-2, with D possibly TRBD2 on 5 matching bases. The germline V and J ends were trimmed by 0 bases and 3 bases, with 6 bases remaining between them. This CDR3 comprises 14 residues. CDR1 is SGDLS, CDR2 YYNGEE, per germline. DNA for the CDR3: TGTGCCAGCAGCGTAGCGGGATACACCGGGGAGCTGTTTTTT. It yields the protein CASSVAGYTGELFF.

CDR3 DNA sequence: TGTGCCAGCAGTTACGGAGGGAACAATGAGCAGTTCTTC. Its translation is CASSYGGNNEQFF. The J gene is TRBJ2-1, the V gene TRBV6-6, with a possible D match to TRBD2 (6 bases). CDR3 length equals 13 residues. With 2 bases removed from V and 5 bases from J, the gap between germline ends came to 7 bases. CDR1 is MNHNY and CDR2 is SVGAGI in the germline V gene (reference sequence).

The V call is TRBV27, the J call TRBJ2-7; the D gene is possibly TRBD1 (5 bases). V was clipped by 0 bases and J by 6 bases, with 12 bases between them. The germline V gene has CDR1 MNHEY and CDR2 SMNVEV (reference sequence). The CDR3 is 14 residues long. The CDR3 nucleotides read TGTGCCAGCAGTTTATCGTTCAGGGTCGGCGAGCAGTACTTC. It is translated as CASSLSFRVGEQYF.

This chain joins TRBV5-5 and TRBJ1-6; 7 positions agree with TRBD1. V was pared by 1 base and J by 0 bases, with 4 bases of the junction left unmatched. From germline, CDR1 is SGHKS and CDR2 YYEKEE (reference sequence). The length of the CDR3 is 17 residues. As DNA, the CDR3 is TGTGCCAGCAGCTTGTTAGCAGGGGGCTCCTATAATTCACCCCTCCACTTT. The encoded protein is CASSLLAGGSYNSPLHF.

The rearrangement links TRBV20-1 to TRBJ2-5, with D possibly matching TRBD2 (5 bases). Germline values: CDR1 DFQATT, CDR2 SNEGSKA (reference sequence). This CDR3 comprises 14 residues. Trimming cost V 3 bases and J 1 base, with 12 bases left between them. DNA of the CDR3: TGCAGTGCTAGTAAGAGGGCGACCCAAGAGACCCAGTACTTC. Translated: CSASKRATQETQYF.

The gene calls are TRBV28 and TRBJ1-2; no reliable D call. Trimming removed 7 bases at V and 3 bases at J, with 24 bases between. The germline CDR1 and CDR2 sequences are MDHEN and SYDVKM. CDR3 size: 17 residues. DNA of the CDR3: TGTGCCAGCATAAGGTTTAGCGTGCACAGTGGAGACTATGGCTACACCTTC. Encoded protein: CASIRFSVHSGDYGYTF.

The chain uses TRBV7-9 and TRBJ2-3; D unclear. This CDR3 is 13 amino acids long. Trimming cost V 5 bases and J 2 bases, with 8 bases left between them. Germline values: CDR1 SEHNR, CDR2 FQNEAQ (reference sequence). The CDR3 protein is CASSITFTDTQYF. In nucleotides, the CDR3 is TGTGCCAGCAGCATTACCTTCACAGATACGCAGTATTTT.

The V gene is TRBV6-6, the J gene TRBJ1-1; D uncertain. This CDR3 region has 12 residues. Trimming removed 6 bases from V and 5 bases from J, with 10 bases in between. The germline gives CDR1 MNHNY, CDR2 SVGAGI (reference sequence). The CDR3 reads CASRPLGTEAFF. The DNA of the CDR3 is TGTGCCAGCAGACCATTGGGGACTGAAGCTTTCTTT.

The rearrangement uses TRBV7-3 and TRBJ2-3; TRBD2 matches 7 bases. V was pared by 5 bases and J by 4 bases, with 12 bases of the junction left unmatched. The germline CDR1 and CDR2 sequences are SGHTA and FQGTGA. The CDR3 is made up of 16 amino acids. The CDR3 DNA reads TGTGCCAGCAGCCGGTCACGGGGGGTTATGGCAGATACGCAGTATTTT. Amino acid sequence: CASSRSRGVMADTQYF.

The chain couples TRBV10-3 to TRBJ2-3, with D possibly TRBD2 on 6 matching bases. The V gene's germline CDR1 is ENHRY and CDR2 SYGVKD. The CDR3 runs to 14 residues. V was cut by 6 bases and J by 1 base, with 11 bases left in between. In DNA form, the CDR3 reads TGTGCCATCAGGGCGGGACCAGGCACAGATACGCAGTATTTT. It yields the protein CAIRAGPGTDTQYF.

This chain connects TRBV2 to TRBJ2-7, with TRBD1 as a possible D gene (5 bases). The germline gives CDR1 SNHLY, CDR2 FYNNEI. V lost 1 base, J lost 4 bases, and 14 bases lay in between. This CDR3 is 15 amino acids long. CDR3 sequence reads: CASSEERGRAYEQYF. CDR3 bases: TGTGCCAGCAGTGAAGAGAGAGGCAGGGCGTACGAGCAGTACTTC. The complete variable domain, with remaining parts taken from reference TRBV2 and TRBJ2-7, reads EPEVTQTPSHQVTQMGQEVILRCVPISNHLYFYWYRQILGQKVEFLVSFYNNEISEKSEIFDDQFSVERPDGSNFTLKIRSTKLEDSAMYFCASSEERGRAYEQYFGPGTRLTVT.

V usage is TRBV16 and J usage is TRBJ1-1, with unresolved D. Germline V gene lookup returns CDR1 KGHSY and CDR2 FQNENV. Trimming removed 3 bases at V and 6 bases at J, with 17 bases between. The CDR3 has 15 amino acids. The CDR3 nucleotides read TGTGCCAGCAGCCAGTCGGCCCCGAAACAAGCTGAAGCTTTCTTT. This translates into CASSQSAPKQAEAFF. The full variable domain, completed using reference TRBV16 and TRBJ1-1, is GEEVAQTPKHLVRGEGQKAKLYCAPIKGHSYVFWYQQVLKNEFKFLISFQNENVFDETGMPKERFSAKCLPNSPCSLEIQATKLEDSAVYFCASSQSAPKQAEAFFGQGTRLTVV.

The chain has TRBV7-9 and TRBJ2-7, with 9 bases identical to TRBD2. Germline trimming cut 5 bases from V and 5 bases from J; bases unmatched to any gene: 10. This CDR3 is 15 amino acids long. Germline CDR1 SEHNR, CDR2 FQNEAQ (reference sequence). DNA for the CDR3: TGTGCCAGCAGCCCCTGGGGCGGGAGGGCCGACGAGCAGTACTTC. Translated: CASSPWGGRADEQYF.

The J gene is TRBJ1-6, the V gene TRBV10-3; D may be TRBD1 (5 bases). Trimming removed 4 bases at V and 5 bases at J, with 15 bases between. The CDR3 contains 16 residues. Germline lookup yields CDR1 ENHRY and CDR2 SYGVKD. CDR3 amino acids: CAISALGEDNNSPLHF. In DNA, the CDR3 is TGTGCCATCAGTGCCCTCGGGGAGGACAATAATTCACCCCTCCACTTT.

The chain has TRBV7-2 and TRBJ2-4; D remains unclear. This CDR3 contains 14 residues. Germline values: CDR1 SGHTA, CDR2 FQGNSA. V lost 3 bases and J lost 2, with 8 bases in between. CDR3 nucleotide sequence: TGTGCCAGCAGCTTGGGGTTCTCCAAAAACATTCAGTACTTC. Encoded protein: CASSLGFSKNIQYF.

The chain recombines TRBV3-1 (or the pseudogene TRBV3-2) with TRBJ2-4; perhaps TRBD2 as D (6 bases). CDR3 length equals 12 residues. Germline-derived CDR1 and CDR2 are LGHDT and YNNKEL (reference sequence). V lost 1 base and J 13 bases, leaving 11 bases between the germline ends. The CDR3 protein is CASSQGPAGQYF. The CDR3 coding sequence is TGTGCCAGCAGCCAAGGACCCGCGGGGCAGTACTTC.

V is TRBV5-4 and J is TRBJ1-2, with D uncertain. This CDR3 region has 14 residues. Germline lookup yields CDR1 SGHNT and CDR2 YYREEE (reference sequence). V lost 3 bases and J 3 bases, leaving 12 bases between the germline ends. In nucleotides, the CDR3 is TGTGCCAGCAGCTCGAACGGGGTAGACTATGGCTACACCTTC. Residues: CASSSNGVDYGYTF.

CDR3 coding DNA: TGCAGTGCTAGGGGACTTGAAGCTTTCTTT. The encoded protein is CSARGLEAFF. The rearrangement uses TRBV20-1 and TRBJ1-1, with D possibly being TRBD1 (5 bases). Germline values: CDR1 DFQATT, CDR2 SNEGSKA (reference sequence). Trimming removed 3 bases from V and 7 bases from J, with 6 bases in between. This CDR3 is built from 10 residues.